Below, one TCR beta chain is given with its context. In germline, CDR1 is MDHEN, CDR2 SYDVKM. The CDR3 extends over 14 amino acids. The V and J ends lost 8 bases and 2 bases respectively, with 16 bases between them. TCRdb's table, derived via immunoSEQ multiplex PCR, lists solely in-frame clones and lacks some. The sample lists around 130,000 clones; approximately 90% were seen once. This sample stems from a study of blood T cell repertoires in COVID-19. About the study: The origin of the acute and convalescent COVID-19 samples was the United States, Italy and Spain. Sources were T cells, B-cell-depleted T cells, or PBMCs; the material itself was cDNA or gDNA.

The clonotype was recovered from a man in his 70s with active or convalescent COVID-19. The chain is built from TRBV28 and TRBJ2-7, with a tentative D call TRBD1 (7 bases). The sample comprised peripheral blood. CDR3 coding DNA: TGTGCCAGCGGGGGGACAGCTGGGCCCTACGAGCAGTACTTC. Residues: CASGGTAGPYEQYF. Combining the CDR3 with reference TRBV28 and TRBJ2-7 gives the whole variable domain DVKVTQSSRYLVKRTGEKVFLECVQDMDHENMFWYRQDPGLGLRLIYFSYDVKMKEKGDIPEGYSVSREKKERFSLILESASTNQTSMYLCASGGTAGPYEQYFGPGTRLTVT.